Presented here are 25 T cell receptor beta chains from one specimen sequenced in a study of beta chain features in type 1 diabetes. Study findings and constraints: A moderate, significant TCRB CDR3 shortening appeared in type 1 diabetes across four CD4+ subsets.

The isolated RNA, all of it, was reverse transcribed, so expressed TCRB transcripts were what got sequenced. The method was immunoSEQ multiplex PCR; TCRdb's version includes in-frame clones alone and lacks a portion of them. The sample consists of about 230,000 clones, around 15% of them appearing once. Which antigens these TCRs recognize remains unknown. The sequencing sample was made of naive CD4+ T cells from blood. The receptor set was obtained from a man aged 25-45 years with type 1 diabetes.

J is TRBJ2-1 and V is TRBV28; 7 nucleotides agree with TRBD2. The ends lost 6 bases at V and 8 bases at J; junction bases unmatched: 25. The germline V gene encodes CDR1 MDHEN and CDR2 SYDVKM. The CDR3 contains 19 residues. Written as DNA, the CDR3 is TGTGCCAGCAGACGTGAGGCTCGAGTCCGGCCTTTACGGGAGGATGAGCAGTTCTTC. Its protein is CASRREARVRPLREDEQFF.

V usage is TRBV30 and J usage is TRBJ1-2; the match to TRBD1 covers 8 bases. V shed 8 bases, J shed 5 bases, and the junction held 7 bases outside the gene matches. The CDR3 consists of 12 residues. The germline CDR1 and CDR2 sequences are GTSNPN and SVGIG (reference sequence). CDR3 sequence: CAVHRGGYGYTF. CDR3 bases: TGTGCCGTTCACAGGGGGGGATATGGCTACACCTTC.

This clone has only a few counts. The chain carries TRBV4-1 and TRBJ2-5; the D gene is possibly TRBD1 (6 bases). V lost 0 bases, J lost 5 bases, and 13 bases lay in between. The germline gives CDR1 MGHRA, CDR2 YSYEKL. This CDR3 has 15 residues. The chain's CDR3 is CASSQDGTGMETQYF. CDR3 bases: TGCGCCAGCAGCCAAGATGGAACAGGGATGGAGACCCAGTACTTC.

This clone was seen a handful of times. The gene calls are TRBV10-3 and TRBJ2-2, with D maybe TRBD1 (6 bases). V dropped 1 base and J dropped 1 base, with 16 bases sitting between them. This CDR3 has 18 residues. The germline V gene has CDR1 ENHRY and CDR2 SYGVKD. CDR3 in DNA: TGTGCCATCAGTGAGTGGAAGCCGGGACAAGGGAACACCGGGGAGCTGTTTTTT. This gives the protein CAISEWKPGQGNTGELFF.

The rearrangement links TRBV28 to TRBJ2-3; 8 nucleotides line up with TRBD1. CDR1 MDHEN and CDR2 SYDVKM come from the germline V gene. V dropped 1 base and J dropped 3; count of bases not matched to a gene: 3. The CDR3 runs to 15 residues. CDR3 DNA: TGTGCCAGCAGTTTATCTGGGACAGGTACAGATACGCAGTATTTT. The encoded protein is CASSLSGTGTDTQYF.

This chain uses TRBV9 with TRBJ2-2, with 8 bases that match TRBD1. This CDR3 is 16 amino acids long. J lost 3 bases, V lost 0 bases, and 4 bases had no gene match. In germline, CDR1 is SGDLS, CDR2 YYNGEE. DNA of the CDR3: TGTGCCAGCAGCGTAGGTGGGACAGGTTACACCGGGGAGCTGTTTTTT. Translation: CASSVGGTGYTGELFF. Filled out from reference TRBV9 and TRBJ2-2, the complete variable domain reads DSGVTQTPKHLITATGQRVTLRCSPRSGDLSVYWYQQSLDQGLQFLIQYYNGEERAKGNILERFSAQQFPDLHSELNLSSLELGDSALYFCASSVGGTGYTGELFFGEGSRLTVL.

This clone was seen more than once but under ten times. The genes are TRBV29-1 and TRBJ1-1; D possibly corresponds to TRBD1 (5 bases). The V end was cut by 8 bases, the J end by 0 bases, with 13 bases between. Germline CDR1 is SQVTM and CDR2 is ANQGSEA. This CDR3 has 13 amino acids. This chain's CDR3 is CSSTEDMNTEAFF. CDR3 in DNA: TGCAGCTCGACAGAGGATATGAACACTGAAGCTTTCTTT.

This clone has more than one count but fewer than ten. The chain joins TRBV29-1 to TRBJ2-2; possibly TRBD1 for D (5 bases). Germline CDR1 and CDR2: SQVTM and ANQGSEA. V lost 6 bases and J 4 bases, leaving 15 bases between the germline ends. The CDR3 has 14 residues. CDR3 sequence reads: CSVSNQGSTGELFF. For the CDR3, the DNA is TGCAGCGTGAGCAACCAGGGTAGCACCGGGGAGCTGTTTTTT.

This clone was observed a few times. The J gene is TRBJ2-3, the V gene TRBV5-6; possible D gene TRBD1, 5 bases. The germline V gene encodes CDR1 SGHDT and CDR2 YYEEEE. Trimming removed 2 bases at V and 4 bases at J, with 5 bases between. This CDR3 comprises 12 residues. CDR3 residues: CASSLGADTQYF. The DNA of the CDR3 is TGTGCCAGCAGCTTAGGGGCAGATACGCAGTATTTT.

This chain links TRBV23-1 with TRBJ1-5; TRBD1 matches at 8 bases. TRBV23-1 is assigned to the ORF class and has an uncertain function. CDR3 length: 16 residues. J gave up 7 bases and V 2 bases, and 10 bases lay outside the gene matches. DNA for the CDR3: TGCGCCAGCAGTCAAAGAGTCGAGACAGGGGACCAGCCCCAGCATTTT. This translates into CASSQRVETGDQPQHF.

At least ten counts were recorded for this clone. The J gene is TRBJ2-1, the V gene TRBV29-1; D is ambiguous. The CDR3 has 11 residues. The V gene's germline CDR1 is SQVTM and CDR2 ANQGSEA. Trimming removed 4 bases from V and 4 bases from J, with 5 bases in between. The CDR3 DNA reads as TGCAGCGTTGGGAAGTACAATGAGCAGTTCTTC. It codes for CSVGKYNEQFF.

In its sample, this clone was seen a few times. This chain connects TRBV5-6 to TRBJ2-1, with D perhaps assigned TRBD1 or TRBD2 (5 bases each). V gave up 4 bases and J gave up 5 bases, with 10 bases separating them. CDR3 length equals 13 residues. Germline V lookup: CDR1 SGHDT, CDR2 YYEEEE. CDR3 nucleotides: TGTGCCAGCAGCCCGGGACGCAACAATGAGCAGTTCTTC. Protein sequence: CASSPGRNNEQFF.

The J gene is TRBJ1-1, the V gene TRBV5-1; no clear D gene. V lost 0 bases, J lost 0 bases, and 15 bases lay in between. Germline V gene data show CDR1 as SGHRS and CDR2 as YFSETQ. The CDR3 totals 17 residues. The CDR3: CASSLGTIGSMNTEAFF. CDR3 nucleotide sequence: TGCGCCAGCAGCTTGGGAACGATTGGGAGCATGAACACTGAAGCTTTCTTT.

The chain has TRBV18 and TRBJ2-1; D might be TRBD2 (6 bases). CDR3 length equals 16 residues. Per germline, CDR1 KGHSH and CDR2 LQKENI. The V end was cut by 2 bases, the J end by 8 bases, with 19 bases between. The CDR3: CASSPREAAGSHEQFF. The DNA of the CDR3 is TGTGCCAGCTCACCAAGGGAAGCGGCGGGGTCCCATGAGCAGTTCTTC.

This clone was recorded a few times. The V and J genes are TRBV4-2 and TRBJ1-1, with D maybe TRBD1 (6 bases). This CDR3 is built from 14 residues. Germline CDR1 LGHNA, CDR2 YNFKEQ. Trimming pared 5 bases from V and 4 bases from J, leaving 14 bases between. CDR3 DNA: TGTGCCAGCAGCGCTGCAGGGGTGACCACTGAAGCTTTCTTT. Encoded protein: CASSAAGVTTEAFF.

The J gene is TRBJ2-7, the V gene TRBV2; no clear D. The CDR3 length is 12 residues. The germline CDR1 and CDR2 sequences are SNHLY and FYNNEI. The V end lost 3 bases, the J end lost 6 bases, and 9 bases lay between the germline ends. Here the CDR3 reads CASSEKPSEQYF. CDR3 DNA: TGTGCCAGCAGTGAGAAGCCCTCCGAGCAGTACTTC.

This clone appeared a few times. The chain has TRBV28 and TRBJ2-2; TRBD2 might be the D (6 bases). V lost 7 bases and J lost 7, with 13 bases in between. CDR1 and CDR2 from the germline V gene are MDHEN and SYDVKM. This CDR3 comprises 13 residues. CDR3 sequence: CASNAGNRGELFF. CDR3 bases: TGTGCCAGCAATGCGGGGAATCGCGGGGAGCTGTTTTTT.

As for this clone: Other nucleotide sequences in the sample specify the same CDR3. The chain uses TRBV29-1 and TRBJ1-1, with D tentatively TRBD1 (6 bases). The CDR3 is 12 residues long. Trimming pared 7 bases from V and 1 base from J, leaving 10 bases between. Germline CDR1 SQVTM, CDR2 ANQGSEA. The CDR3 reads CSAGQRNTEAFF. In DNA form, the CDR3 reads TGCAGCGCCGGACAGAGGAACACTGAAGCTTTCTTT.

A few counts support this clone. The V and J genes are TRBV4-3 and TRBJ2-1, with D unresolved. This CDR3 has 13 residues. From germline, CDR1 is LGHNA and CDR2 YSLEER. Trimming took off 1 base at V and 9 bases at J, with 10 bases between the two ends. In DNA form, the CDR3 reads TGCGCCAGCAGCCAAGCTCCGGTTGGTGAGCAGTTCTTC. It encodes CASSQAPVGEQFF.

V usage is TRBV29-1 and J usage is TRBJ1-2; D not resolved. The CDR3 is made up of 12 amino acids. V was trimmed by 2 bases and J by 2 bases, leaving 6 bases between them. CDR1 is SQVTM, CDR2 ANQGSEA, per germline. CDR3 protein: CSVENNNYGYTF. The CDR3 region has the DNA TGCAGCGTTGAAAATAACAACTATGGCTACACCTTC.

The CDR3 DNA reads as TGTGCCAGCAGCTTAGCTGGGAACATTCAGTACTTC. Amino acids: CASSLAGNIQYF. The chain has TRBV7-9 and TRBJ2-4; D call uncertain. The CDR3 covers 12 residues. Germline V lookup: CDR1 SEHNR, CDR2 FQNEAQ (reference sequence). V gave up 0 bases and J gave up 7 bases, with 4 bases separating them.

In this sample, this clone turned up a few times. The chain combines TRBV7-9 with TRBJ2-3; D gene ambiguous. Between the trimmed V and J ends, which lost 1 base and 0 bases, there was a span of 11 bases. Per germline, CDR1 SEHNR and CDR2 FQNEAQ (reference sequence). There are 16 residues in the CDR3. The DNA for the CDR3 is TGTGCCAGCAGCTTAGATCCGGTCCCAAGCACAGATACGCAGTATTTT. Its protein product is CASSLDPVPSTDTQYF.

The gene calls are TRBV27 and TRBJ2-7; D might be TRBD1 or TRBD2, each matching 5 bases. The length of the CDR3 is 15 residues. CDR1 MNHEY and CDR2 SMNVEV come from the germline V gene (reference sequence). Trimming stripped 2 bases from V and 0 bases from J, with 11 bases between. Written as DNA, the CDR3 is TGTGCCAGCAGTTTAACGGGACGGAACTCCTACGAGCAGTACTTC. Protein product: CASSLTGRNSYEQYF.

This clone was found a few times. The DNA of the CDR3 is TGTGCCAGCTCACCATCGAAAGGGATAGCCAAAAACATTCAGTACTTC. It is translated as CASSPSKGIAKNIQYF. V usage is TRBV18 and J usage is TRBJ2-4, with D hard to call. In germline, CDR1 is KGHSH, CDR2 LQKENI. V was cut by 2 bases and J by 0 bases, with 11 bases left in between. This CDR3 region has 16 residues.

The chain couples TRBV9 to TRBJ2-3; the match to TRBD2 covers 8 bases. Looked up from germline, CDR1 is SGDLS and CDR2 is YYNGEE. V dropped 1 base and J dropped 4; count of bases not matched to a gene: 5. This CDR3 is 15 amino acids long. DNA of the CDR3: TGTGCCAGCAGCGTAAATGACGGGAGGGCAGATACGCAGTATTTT. Translated: CASSVNDGRADTQYF. Drawing the rest from reference TRBV9 and TRBJ2-3, the complete variable domain is DSGVTQTPKHLITATGQRVTLRCSPRSGDLSVYWYQQSLDQGLQFLIQYYNGEERAKGNILERFSAQQFPDLHSELNLSSLELGDSALYFCASSVNDGRADTQYFGPGTRLTVL.